The T cell receptor (beta chain) under discussion was sequenced for a study of blood T cell repertoires in COVID-19. Study in general: COVID-19 samples collected from the United States, Italy and Spain covered acute and convalescent phases. Sources were T cells, B-cell-depleted T cells, or PBMCs; the material itself was cDNA or gDNA.

V gave up 3 bases and J gave up 3 bases, with 9 bases separating them. The CDR3 is 14 residues long. Germline CDR1 and CDR2: MGHRA and YSYEKL. As processed by the authors: For nucleated cells, counts were estimated from reference gene primer amplification. Libraries were prepared by immunoSEQ multiplex PCR; TCRdb keeps only in-frame clonotypes and omits some of them. That table supplies the V and J calls and clone size; D and trimming were determined from the DNA. The sample has 46,000 or so clones, more than 75% seen once; the top ten hold 15% to 20%. This sequence was found in a man aged 65 to 85 with active COVID-19. Sequenced input: peripheral blood. V gene TRBV4-1 combines with J gene TRBJ2-4; D is possibly TRBD1 (5 bases). The DNA for the CDR3 is TGCGCCAGCAGCCAGGACACCAACAAAAACATTCAGTACTTC. This codes for CASSQDTNKNIQYF.